Below, 6 T cell receptor beta chains from the same sample are listed, as sequenced in a study of blood T cell repertoires in COVID-19. Data came from immunoSEQ multiplex PCR; TCRdb stores just in-frame clones and leaves some out. This sample has about 330,000 clones; over 75% occur once, and the top ten carry 0.9% to 1.2%. Input material: PBMCs or T cells enriched from blood (not recorded which). These receptors came from a woman under 40 who had recovered from COVID-19.

The chain has TRBV10-3 and TRBJ2-3; the D gene is possibly TRBD1 (6 bases). CDR1 and CDR2 (germline): ENHRY, SYGVKD. Trimming took 6 bases from V and 5 from J, leaving 12 bases between them. CDR3 length: 13 residues. The CDR3 DNA is TGTGCCATCAGCCCGCGCAGGGGAGATACGCAGTATTTT. It codes for CAISPRRGDTQYF.

The J gene is TRBJ2-1, the V gene TRBV10-1; 9 bases fit TRBD2. J gave up 6 bases and V 3 bases, and 3 bases lay outside the gene matches. The length of the CDR3 is 14 residues. Germline V gene data show CDR1 as WNHNN and CDR2 as SYGVQD (reference sequence). The DNA for the CDR3 is TGCGCCAGCAGTGAATGGCGGGGGGGCAATGAGCAGTTCTTC. Its translation is CASSEWRGGNEQFF.

This chain connects TRBV28 to TRBJ2-7, with 7 bases identical to TRBD1. V shed 5 bases and J 9 bases; nucleotides not matched to a gene: 22. Germline V gene lookup returns CDR1 MDHEN and CDR2 SYDVKM. The length of the CDR3 is 17 residues. This CDR3 reads CASSTAQTGPGQLWQYF. In DNA, the CDR3 is TGTGCCAGCAGTACCGCCCAGACAGGGCCGGGGCAACTGTGGCAGTACTTC.

This clone was seen only once. The genes are TRBV2 and TRBJ1-2; weak D call: TRBD1 (5 bases). V was shortened by 3 bases and J by 2 bases, with 13 bases between the two germline ends. Per the germline V gene, CDR1 is SNHLY and CDR2 is FYNNEI. The CDR3 consists of 15 residues. CDR3 in DNA: TGTGCCAGCAGTGATAGACAGACCTCCAACTATGGCTACACCTTC. This codes for CASSDRQTSNYGYTF. The full variable domain, its missing parts supplied by reference TRBV2 and TRBJ1-2, is EPEVTQTPSHQVTQMGQEVILRCVPISNHLYFYWYRQILGQKVEFLVSFYNNEISEKSEIFDDQFSVERPDGSNFTLKIRSTKLEDSAMYFCASSDRQTSNYGYTFGSGTRLTVV.

The chain carries TRBV4-1 and TRBJ1-3; D is unresolved. The CDR3 runs 17 residues. Germline CDR1 MGHRA, CDR2 YSYEKL. Trimming left V 2 bases short and J 0 bases short, with 14 bases between. CDR3 sequence (DNA): TGCGCCAGCAGCCAAAGTTCGGCGGGTAGCTCTGGAAACACCATATATTTT. This sequence encodes CASSQSSAGSSGNTIYF.

V gene TRBV3-1 (or the pseudogene TRBV3-2) combines with J gene TRBJ1-1; 8 nucleotides align to TRBD1. V was clipped by 4 bases and J by 4 bases; unmatched bases: 5. Germline assignment: CDR1 LGHDT and CDR2 YNNKEL (reference sequence). The CDR3 extends over 14 amino acids. CDR3 sequence reads: CASSPHRGGTEAFF. In DNA form, the CDR3 reads TGTGCCAGCAGCCCGCACAGGGGGGGCACTGAAGCTTTCTTT.